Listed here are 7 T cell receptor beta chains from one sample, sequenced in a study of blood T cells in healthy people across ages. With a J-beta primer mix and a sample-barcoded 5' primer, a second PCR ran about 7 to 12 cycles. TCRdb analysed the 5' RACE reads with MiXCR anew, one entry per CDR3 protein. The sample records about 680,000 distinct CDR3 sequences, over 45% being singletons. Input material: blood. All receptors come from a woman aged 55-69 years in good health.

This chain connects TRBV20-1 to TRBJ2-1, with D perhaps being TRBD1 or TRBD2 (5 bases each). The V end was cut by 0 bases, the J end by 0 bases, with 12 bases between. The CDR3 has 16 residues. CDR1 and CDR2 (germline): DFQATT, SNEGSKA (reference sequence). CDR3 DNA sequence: TGCAGTGCTAGAGAAATTTCGGGGCACTCCTACAATGAGCAGTTCTTC. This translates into CSAREISGHSYNEQFF.

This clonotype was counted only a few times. This CDR3 reads CASSSPGDPYEQYF. The CDR3, as DNA: TGCGCCAGCAGCTCCCCGGGAGACCCCTACGAGCAGTACTTC. The J gene is TRBJ2-7, the V gene TRBV5-1; possible D gene TRBD2, 6 bases. CDR3 length: 14 amino acids. V lost 3 bases to trimming and J lost 2 bases, with 12 bases between them. Germline lookup yields CDR1 SGHRS and CDR2 YFSETQ.

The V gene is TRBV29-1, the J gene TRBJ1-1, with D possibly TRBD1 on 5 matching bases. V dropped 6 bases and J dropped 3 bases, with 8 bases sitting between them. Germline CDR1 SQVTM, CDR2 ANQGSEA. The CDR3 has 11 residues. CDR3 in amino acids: CSVTGHTEAFF. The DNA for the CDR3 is TGCAGCGTAACAGGCCACACTGAAGCTTTCTTT.

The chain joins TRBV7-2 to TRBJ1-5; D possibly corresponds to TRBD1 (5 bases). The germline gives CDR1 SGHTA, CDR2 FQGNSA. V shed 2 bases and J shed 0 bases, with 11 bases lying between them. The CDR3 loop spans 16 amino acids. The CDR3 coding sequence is TGTGCCAGCAGCTTATTCTCGACAGATAGCAATCAGCCCCAGCATTTT. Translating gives CASSLFSTDSNQPQHF.

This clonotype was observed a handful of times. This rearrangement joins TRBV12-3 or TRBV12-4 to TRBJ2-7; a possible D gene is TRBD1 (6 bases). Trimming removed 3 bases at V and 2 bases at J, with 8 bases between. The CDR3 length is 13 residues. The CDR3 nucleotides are TGTGCCAGCAGTTTGAGGGGGACCTACGAGCAGTACTTC. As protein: CASSLRGTYEQYF.

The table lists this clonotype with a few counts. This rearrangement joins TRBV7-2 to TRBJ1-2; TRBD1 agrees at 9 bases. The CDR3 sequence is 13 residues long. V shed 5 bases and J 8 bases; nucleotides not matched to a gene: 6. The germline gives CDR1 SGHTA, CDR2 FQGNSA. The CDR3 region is CASSPGTGRGYTF. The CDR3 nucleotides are TGTGCCAGCAGCCCGGGGACAGGGAGAGGCTACACCTTC.

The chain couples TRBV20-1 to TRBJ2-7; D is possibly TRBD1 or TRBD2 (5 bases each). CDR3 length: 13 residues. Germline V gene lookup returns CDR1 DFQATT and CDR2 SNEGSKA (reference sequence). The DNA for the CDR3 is TGCAGCCTTCAAAAACGCCCGGGGCAAGAGCAGTACTTC. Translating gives CSLQKRPGQEQYF.